This record concerns one T cell receptor beta chain sequence. This CDR3 has 15 residues. Per germline, CDR1 MGHRA and CDR2 YSYEKL. Trimming cost V 1 base and J 8 bases; bases outside gene matches: 5. The data were taken from a study of cytomegalovirus exposure and HLA in healthy donors. Study as a whole: There were 350 to 450 genotyped donors. Of these, about 81% fell in the genetic ancestry cluster associated with self-reported Caucasian donors.

13 Jbeta primers and 60 Vbeta primers were used for the PCR. Clones were read by immunoSEQ multiplex PCR, and TCRdb kept only the in-frame ones, dropping some. The sample has approximately 160,000 clones, about 80% seen once; the top ten hold about 9.7%. Sequenced material: PBMCs. The receptor was derived from a man younger than 35 in good health and CMV-seropositive. The rearrangement joins TRBV4-1 to TRBJ1-2; 12 bases agree with TRBD1. The CDR3 sequence is CASSQVGTGGLGYTF. The CDR3 DNA reads as TGCGCCAGCAGCCAAGTAGGGACAGGGGGCTTGGGCTACACCTTC.